This T cell receptor beta chain was sequenced for a study of shared clonotypes between healthy human individuals. For the study at large: The plates for each donor numbered three CD4 naive, three CD4 memory, two CD8 naive and one CD8 memory. General study points: Naive subsets tended to show greater estimated richness than memory subsets. What rarefaction showed was incomplete sorted-subset sequencing despite large depth.

J lost 2 bases, V lost 5 bases, and 13 bases had no gene match. The CDR3 length is 18 residues. Per the germline V gene, CDR1 is SGHAT and CDR2 is FQNNGV. The authors' processing: Junction-only immunoSEQ sequences carried no quality scores, so filtering differed. This table comes from immunoSEQ multiplex PCR, and its TCRdb copy is limited to in-frame clones, with some not included. That table gives V, J and clone size, and the DNA gave D and trimming. This table has roughly 2.1 million clones, about 93% appearing once. To note about this clone: No antigen is known for it.

The naive CD8 population came from CD45RO-negative cells selected for CCR7, without terminally differentiated effector memory CD45RA+ cells. This sequence originates from a young man in good health. Some clones in this sample may be carry-over from other donors' samples. The chain joins TRBV11-2 to TRBJ2-5, with 11 bases lining up with TRBD1. Specimen: naive CD8+ T cells from PBMCs. The CDR3 loop is CASSPRGQGVPLQETQYF. The CDR3 DNA follows: TGTGCCAGCAGCCCACGGGGACAGGGGGTCCCTTTACAAGAGACCCAGTACTTC.